This T cell receptor (beta chain) emerged from a study of CD8 T cells in ankylosing spondylitis. Study-level results: A subset of motif variants has previously been described in the synovial fluid and blood of reactive arthritis. Disease-linked clones proved CD8+ and comparatively uncommon in peripheral blood. Seemingly characteristic of ankylosing spondylitis blood was a TCR beta motif consisting of eight highly homologous variants. In ankylosing spondylitis patients, matched synovial fluid reportedly showed significant enrichment of disease-linked clones.

After removal of 3 bases from V and 6 bases from J, the junction contained 10 bases not matched to a gene. Germline lookup yields CDR1 SGHRS and CDR2 YFSETQ. The CDR3 consists of 15 residues. Making the TCR beta libraries involved quantitative 5'-RACE with molecular barcodes. TCRdb re-analysed the 5' RACE reads in MiXCR, keeping a single row per CDR3 protein. The sample includes 670,000 or so distinct CDR3 sequences, around a fifth seen only once; the top ten take about a fifth. This clonotype has only a few counts. Its antigen remains unidentified. Input material: blood, either unsorted or a sorted T cell fraction (not recorded which). The V and J genes are TRBV5-1 and TRBJ2-5; 8 nucleotides agree with TRBD1. This TCR derives from a male donor with ankylosing spondylitis. Here the CDR3 DNA reads TGCGCCAGCAGCTCCATGACAGGGGTCGGCAAGACCCAGTACTTC. Translating gives CASSSMTGVGKTQYF.